The present entry profiles one T cell receptor (beta chain) with its context. Its antigen has not been determined. Qualities for individual bases were not recorded, and no much larger clone is one base off. Using the deep immunoSEQ assay, TCR CDR3 regions were amplified from genomic DNA by multiplex PCR. For each cell subset, the extracted genomic DNA was distributed evenly across all wells of several immunoSEQ 96-well plates, and each plate served as one replicate. For sorted subsets, each replicate PCR was loaded with 150 to 250 ng genomic DNA, equivalent to 30,000 or so T cell genomes. Purified libraries were measured with a Qubit 3.0 fluorometer, size-checked on a Bioanalyzer 2100, and measured again with the KAPA Library Quantification kit. Each immunoSEQ 96-well plate was sequenced on its own single-read 150-cycle Illumina NextSeq 550 flow cell. The authors processed their data as follows. Because the immunoSEQ output held only junctional sequences and lacked quality scores, the filtering could not match the filtering applied to full-length reads. To assign V/J genes and CDR3, sequences were annotated against IMGT germline references using PyIR, a Python wrapper for IgBLAST v1.9. Any read was removed if the V/J assignment was weak (E-value above 1e-6), the CDR3 was missing, or the read contained stop codons, out-of-frame junctions, or ambiguous translated residues. V3J clonotypes were defined as sequences sharing an identical inferred V gene, J gene, and CDR3 amino acid sequence. Percentage overlap between repertoires was calculated by dividing the number of shared unique clonotypes by the size of the smaller repertoire. Richness of each repertoire was evaluated using RTK rarefaction, the Chao1 estimator, and Recon v2.1 estimates of unobserved clonotypes. For all TCRbeta clonotypes obtained by the gDNA method from a few donors, generation probabilities were computed with OLGA. TCRdb retrieved this table from immuneACCESS and kept in-frame rearrangements only. Not all clones are present; in checked studies, unresolved V genes account for under half, and no reason is known for the remainder. V and J calls and clone size follow that table, whereas D and trimming were derived from the DNA. For this sample the table gives roughly 2.4 million clones, of which nearly 97% were detected only once. The ten largest account for approximately 0.13% of the sample.

The data were taken from a study of shared clonotypes between healthy human individuals (dated by TCRdb to 2020 to 2021). With respect to the entire study: The cohort included three men and a couple of women between 18 and 49 years of age. For each donor, three plates each were used for CD4 naive and CD4 memory, two plates were used for CD8 naive, and one plate was used for CD8 memory. To estimate repertoire size and how much clonotypes are shared between individuals, the study performed deep sequencing of blood TCR repertoires from five healthy adults. Each donor's leukapheresis produced roughly between roughly 0.85 and 9 billion PBMCs. Libraries were prepared and TCR repertoires were sequenced by different laboratories using diverse techniques, in order to increase sequencing depth and limit assay-specific biases. Summary of the overall study and its limitations: Naive subsets generally had larger estimated clonotype richness than memory subsets. Based on pairwise subsampling, the degree of clonotype sharing among donors was expected to be affected by sequencing depth. Sampling was restricted to blood, and TCR repertoires in tissue are likely to differ from TCR repertoires in blood. Across a few donors, approximately 5% of naive CD4, approximately 4% of naive CD8, around 2.1% of memory CD4, and under 0.45% of memory CD8 clonotypes were shared. Incomplete sequencing was indicated by rarefaction of sorted-subset datasets, despite the large sequencing depth. Higher generation probabilities were observed for clonotypes shared by all four sorted-subset donors than for non-shared clonotypes. The genetic and exposure-history diversity represented was limited by the small number of donors.

Healthy HIV-negative adults with no recently reported acute infections or vaccinations were included as donors. Only Caucasian adults living in Nashville, Tennessee, USA were represented among the donors. CD4+ T cells were enriched through magnetic negative selection, after which naive cells were positively selected on CD45RA and the remaining negative fraction served as the memory subset. After blood collection by leukapheresis, PBMCs were isolated using Ficoll-Histopaque density gradient centrifugation and then cryopreserved in the vapor phase of liquid nitrogen. Analytical flow cytometry was used to check the purity and quantity of each magnetically sorted T cell population. Genomic DNA was isolated from each sorted fraction and quantified by UV absorbance on a Nanodrop 2000c. Including cysteine and phenylalanine, the CDR3 has 14 amino acids. The entry retains the CDR3 DNA only, 42 bases that are in frame from base 1. V drops 7 bases and J drops 0 bases, leaving 12 bases in between. CDR1 is given as LNHDA and CDR2 as SQIVND, both from the germline V gene (reference sequence).

The clonotype originates from a young man in good health. This chain is built from TRBV19 and TRBJ1-2, with the identity of the D gene unclear. Material for sequencing was naive CD4+ T cells sorted from blood. In light of the paper, this sample's cell subset or site label describes: CD45RA+ positively selected. The CDR3 in this case is CASTPARANYGYTF. The nucleotide sequence is given as TGTGCCAGTACCCCGGCCCGGGCTAACTATGGCTACACCTTC.